These T cell receptor beta chains were read from a single sample in a study of T cell repertoires in cytomegalovirus infection. One entry per CDR3 protein results from TCRdb running MiXCR on the reads. The profile shows more than 150,000 distinct CDR3 sequences, around 20% of them singletons. Sequenced input: PBMCs. Receptors originate from a human donor in good health (CMV status not recorded). Some clones in this sample may be carry-over from other donors' samples. CDR3s include the opening cysteine and the closing phenylalanine or tryptophan. A D gene is named only where the DNA matches it firmly. Clone size is given for some rows only: seen once, a few or many times, or a class if the clone is expanded.

clone_size: once
v_call: TRBV6-5
j_call: TRBJ2-2
d_call: TRBD2
cdr3_aa: CDSTRASGRAGELFF
cdr3_nt: TGTGACAGCACACGGGCTAGCGGGAGAGCCGGGGAGCTGTTTTTT

clone_size: -
v_call: TRBV6-1
j_call: TRBJ2-5
d_call: -
cdr3_aa: CASSEVARETQYF
cdr3_nt: TGTGCCAGCAGTGAAGTTGCAAGGGAGACCCAGTACTTC

clone_size: -
v_call: TRBV24-1
j_call: TRBJ2-1
d_call: TRBD1
cdr3_aa: CATSDPPGQGSDEQFF
cdr3_nt: TGTGCCACCAGTGATCCGCCGGGACAGGGGTCGGATGAGCAGTTCTTC

clone_size: few
v_call: TRBV25-1
j_call: TRBJ2-4
d_call: TRBD1
cdr3_aa: CASTTSWTGDSKNIQYF
cdr3_nt: TGTGCCAGCACGACTTCCTGGACAGGGGACTCCAAAAACATTCAGTACTTC

clone_size: -
v_call: TRBV28
j_call: TRBJ1-1
d_call: -
cdr3_aa: CASRLSDSGQNTEAFF
cdr3_nt: TGTGCCAGCAGGTTGAGTGATAGTGGCCAGAACACTGAAGCTTTCTTT

clone_size: few
v_call: TRBV25-1
j_call: TRBJ2-7
d_call: -
cdr3_aa: CASSERVVYEQYF
cdr3_nt: TGTGCCAGCAGTGAGAGGGTTGTTTACGAGCAGTACTTC

clone_size: -
v_call: TRBV7-2
j_call: TRBJ2-7
d_call: TRBD2
cdr3_aa: CASRGEGLMEQYF
cdr3_nt: TGTGCCAGCAGGGGGGAGGGCTTGATGGAGCAGTACTTC

clone_size: -
v_call: TRBV2
j_call: TRBJ2-5
d_call: -
cdr3_aa: CASSEGRRQETQYF
cdr3_nt: TGTGCCAGCAGTGAGGGAAGGCGACAGGAGACCCAGTACTTC

clone_size: -
v_call: TRBV12-3/TRBV12-4
j_call: TRBJ2-1
d_call: -
cdr3_aa: CASSLDPSGAEQFF
cdr3_nt: TGTGCCAGCAGTTTAGATCCTAGTGGGGCTGAGCAGTTCTTC

clone_size: few
v_call: TRBV7-9
j_call: TRBJ2-5
d_call: -
cdr3_aa: CASSLAVGIQETQYF
cdr3_nt: TGTGCCAGCAGCTTAGCCGTGGGGATTCAAGAGACCCAGTACTTC

clone_size: few
v_call: TRBV27
j_call: TRBJ2-1
d_call: TRBD2
cdr3_aa: CASSTLADNEQFF
cdr3_nt: TGTGCCAGCAGCACTCTAGCGGACAATGAGCAGTTCTTC

clone_size: many
v_call: TRBV7-2
j_call: TRBJ2-3
d_call: TRBD1
cdr3_aa: CASSPGQGSTDTQYF
cdr3_nt: TGTGCCAGCAGCCCGGGACAGGGGAGTACAGATACGCAGTATTTT

clone_size: many
v_call: TRBV7-2
j_call: TRBJ1-2
d_call: -
cdr3_aa: CASSFPKDPGGPYGYTF
cdr3_nt: TGTGCCAGCAGCTTCCCTAAAGATCCTGGGGGTCCGTATGGCTACACCTTC

clone_size: few
v_call: TRBV7-8
j_call: TRBJ2-7
d_call: -
cdr3_aa: CASSFSDEQYF
cdr3_nt: TGTGCCAGCAGCTTTAGTGACGAGCAGTACTTC

clone_size: -
v_call: TRBV20-1
j_call: TRBJ2-7
d_call: -
cdr3_aa: CSATDLGISYEQYF
cdr3_nt: TGCAGTGCTACAGACTTGGGGATCTCCTACGAGCAGTACTTC

clone_size: -
v_call: TRBV6-1
j_call: TRBJ2-2
d_call: TRBD1
cdr3_aa: CASSRDRRTGVLFF
cdr3_nt: TGTGCCAGCAGCCGGGACAGACGCACCGGGGTGCTGTTTTTT

clone_size: -
v_call: TRBV7-6
j_call: TRBJ2-1
d_call: TRBD2
cdr3_aa: CASSWGRGASGSSYNEQFF
cdr3_nt: TGTGCCAGCAGCTGGGGGCGAGGCGCTAGCGGGAGCTCCTACAATGAGCAGTTCTTC

clone_size: -
v_call: TRBV6-2/TRBV6-3
j_call: TRBJ2-1
d_call: TRBD1
cdr3_aa: CASSSGTGLHDEQFF
cdr3_nt: TGTGCCAGCAGCTCCGGGACAGGGCTCCACGATGAGCAGTTCTTC

clone_size: few
v_call: TRBV20-1
j_call: TRBJ1-1
d_call: -
cdr3_aa: CSAREKGRLLEAFF
cdr3_nt: TGCAGTGCTAGAGAAAAGGGCAGACTTCTCGAAGCTTTCTTT

clone_size: many
v_call: TRBV7-2
j_call: TRBJ1-2
d_call: TRBD1
cdr3_aa: CASSLAGGPTRGYTF
cdr3_nt: TGTGCCAGCAGCTTGGCAGGGGGCCCAACTAGGGGCTACACCTTC

clone_size: few
v_call: TRBV19
j_call: TRBJ2-2
d_call: -
cdr3_aa: CASSIRVNTGELFF
cdr3_nt: TGTGCCAGTAGTATTCGGGTTAATACCGGGGAGCTGTTTTTT

clone_size: few
v_call: TRBV19
j_call: TRBJ1-1
d_call: -
cdr3_aa: CATSWAGRNTEAFF
cdr3_nt: TGTGCCACCAGTTGGGCAGGGCGGAACACTGAAGCTTTCTTT

clone_size: few
v_call: TRBV29-1
j_call: TRBJ2-1
d_call: -
cdr3_aa: CSVEDLALINEQFF
cdr3_nt: TGCAGCGTTGAAGACCTAGCTTTGATCAATGAGCAGTTCTTC

clone_size: few
v_call: TRBV12-3/TRBV12-4
j_call: TRBJ1-1
d_call: -
cdr3_aa: CASRSDWVDEAFF
cdr3_nt: TGTGCCAGCAGGTCGGACTGGGTTGATGAAGCTTTCTTT

clone_size: many
v_call: TRBV7-2
j_call: TRBJ1-6
d_call: -
cdr3_aa: CASSLGLAGISPLHF
cdr3_nt: TGTGCCAGCAGCTTAGGTTTGGCAGGGATTTCACCCCTCCACTTT

clone_size: -
v_call: TRBV7-2
j_call: TRBJ2-2
d_call: TRBD2
cdr3_aa: CASSLVGASGRTGELFF
cdr3_nt: TGTGCCAGCAGCTTAGTAGGGGCTAGCGGGAGGACCGGGGAGCTGTTTTTT

clone_size: once
v_call: TRBV2
j_call: TRBJ2-5
d_call: TRBD1
cdr3_aa: CASSEFKTGLETQYF
cdr3_nt: TGTGCCAGCAGTGAATTTAAGACAGGGTTGGAGACCCAGTACTTC

clone_size: few
v_call: TRBV6-1
j_call: TRBJ2-3
d_call: -
cdr3_aa: CASLQDGRGSDTQYF
cdr3_nt: TGTGCCAGCCTTCAAGACGGCCGGGGGTCAGATACGCAGTATTTT

clone_size: few
v_call: TRBV6-6
j_call: TRBJ1-5
d_call: TRBD1
cdr3_aa: CASRHSGQVNQPQHF
cdr3_nt: TGTGCCAGCAGGCACTCGGGACAGGTCAATCAGCCCCAGCATTTT

clone_size: -
v_call: TRBV20-1
j_call: TRBJ1-3
d_call: -
cdr3_aa: CSAPFGGGVGNTIYF
cdr3_nt: TGCAGTGCTCCTTTCGGCGGAGGGGTTGGAAACACCATATATTTT

clone_size: -
v_call: TRBV11-2
j_call: TRBJ2-5
d_call: -
cdr3_aa: CASSFLQKETQYF
cdr3_nt: TGTGCCAGCAGCTTCCTCCAGAAAGAGACCCAGTACTTC

clone_size: few
v_call: TRBV7-2
j_call: TRBJ1-4
d_call: -
cdr3_aa: CASRLGPDGKLFF
cdr3_nt: TGTGCCAGCAGGCTCGGGCCCGACGGAAAACTGTTTTTT

clone_size: many
v_call: TRBV7-7
j_call: TRBJ2-1
d_call: -
cdr3_aa: CASSPGTFNDEQFF
cdr3_nt: TGTGCTAGCAGCCCAGGGACATTTAACGATGAGCAGTTCTTC